These 29 T cell receptor beta chains were all obtained from the same sample, sequenced in a study of blood T cell repertoires in COVID-19. Sequencing used immunoSEQ multiplex PCR; TCRdb keeps in-frame clones, though not all of them. The sample consists of approximately 100,000 clones, approximately 90% of them appearing once. Sequences were obtained from peripheral blood. Receptor source: a man aged 60 to 75 with acute or convalescent COVID-19.

The V gene is TRBV30, the J gene TRBJ1-5, with a tentative D call TRBD1 (5 bases). Per the germline V gene, CDR1 is GTSNPN and CDR2 is SVGIG (reference sequence). Trimming took 5 bases from V and 4 from J, leaving 12 bases between them. This CDR3 is built from 13 residues. The CDR3 reads CAWEDSFNQPQHF. In nucleotides, the CDR3 is TGTGCCTGGGAAGACAGCTTTAATCAGCCCCAGCATTTT. Full variable domain (remainder filled in from reference TRBV30 and TRBJ1-5): SQTIHQWPATLVQPVGSPLSLECTVEGTSNPNLYWYRQAAGRGLQLLFYSVGIGQISSEVPQNLSASRPQDRQFILSSKKLLLSDSGFYLCAWEDSFNQPQHFGDGTRLSIL.

This chain links TRBV4-2 with TRBJ2-2; a possible D gene is TRBD2 (6 bases). The germline V gene has CDR1 LGHNA and CDR2 YNFKEQ. The germline V and J ends were trimmed by 0 bases and 3 bases, with 14 bases remaining between them. The CDR3 is made up of 17 amino acids. In DNA form, the CDR3 reads TGTGCCAGCAGCCAAGATCGGGGCGGGAAATACACCGGGGAGCTGTTTTTT. Translating gives CASSQDRGGKYTGELFF.

This clone was picked up a small number of times. The chain carries TRBV6-5 and TRBJ1-2, with D perhaps TRBD1 (5 bases). Germline CDR1 reads MNHEY; CDR2 reads SVGAGI. V lost 10 bases and J 7 bases, leaving 22 bases between the germline ends. This CDR3 region has 14 residues. DNA for the CDR3: TGTGCCACTTGTGGGGGACTCGGCTATCGTGGCTACACCTTC. Translation: CATCGGLGYRGYTF.

The rearrangement uses TRBV6-5 and TRBJ1-4; D is unclear. Germline V lookup: CDR1 MNHEY, CDR2 SVGAGI. The ends were cut back, 4 bases at V and 4 bases at J, with 13 bases in the middle. The CDR3 consists of 15 residues. The CDR3 bases are TGTGCCAGCAGTTCGTCGGGGAACGTTAATGAAAAACTGTTTTTT. Its translation: CASSSSGNVNEKLFF.

The V call is TRBV4-2, the J call TRBJ2-2, with TRBD2 identical over 12 bases. This CDR3 has 16 residues. CDR1 and CDR2 from the germline V gene are LGHNA and YNFKEQ. V lost 4 bases, J lost 3 bases, and 3 bases stayed unmatched. The CDR3 DNA follows: TGTGCCAGCAGCCCCCTAGCGGGAGGGGACACCGGGGAGCTGTTTTTT. Translated, it gives CASSPLAGGDTGELFF.

The CDR3 nucleotides read TGTGCCAGCTCACCACGCCCAGAAAGCACAGATACGCAGTATTTT. Its translation is CASSPRPESTDTQYF. V usage is TRBV18 and J usage is TRBJ2-3; no clear D gene. V lost 1 base, J lost 0 bases, and 8 bases lay in between. The CDR3 runs to 15 residues. Germline CDR1 is KGHSH and CDR2 is LQKENI.

The chain is built from TRBV2 and TRBJ1-5, with no clear D. From germline, CDR1 is SNHLY and CDR2 FYNNEI. V was pared by 4 bases and J by 5 bases, with 6 bases between. The CDR3 length is 12 residues. The CDR3 loop is CASSAPDQPQHF. The CDR3 DNA reads as TGTGCCAGCAGTGCCCCGGATCAGCCCCAGCATTTT.

The chain carries TRBV5-1 and TRBJ2-3; 7 nucleotides match TRBD2. The V and J ends lost 0 bases and 4 bases, in that order; junction bases with no gene match: 2. CDR1 and CDR2 (germline): SGHRS, YFSETQ. The CDR3 is 14 residues long. CDR3 coding DNA: TGCGCCAGCAGCTTGGAACTAGCGTCAGATACGCAGTATTTT. This codes for CASSLELASDTQYF.

The rearrangement uses TRBV5-1 and TRBJ2-1, with TRBD1 identical over 8 bases. The CDR3 spans 15 residues. Germline V CDR1 and CDR2: SGHRS, YFSETQ. J was trimmed by 4 bases and V by 3 bases; bases with no gene match: 6. Here the CDR3 reads CASSSDRGSYNEQFF. CDR3 nucleotides: TGCGCCAGCAGCTCTGACAGGGGCTCTTACAATGAGCAGTTCTTC.

The chain couples TRBV5-1 to TRBJ2-2; 7 nucleotides agree with TRBD1. Germline V gene sequence: CDR1 SGHRS, CDR2 YFSETQ. The CDR3 sequence is 16 residues long. The ends lost 0 bases at V and 3 bases at J; junction bases unmatched: 5. The CDR3 DNA is TGCGCCAGCAGCTTGGGAGGGACAGCTTACACCGGGGAGCTGTTTTTT. Translation gives CASSLGGTAYTGELFF.

In DNA form, the CDR3 reads TGTGCCACCAGCAGAGATAGGGACCGACGTGGGGGCGGAGACTTGATTTCTGGGGCCAACGTCCTGACTTTC. Protein product: CATSRDRDRRGGGDLISGANVLTF. The chain couples TRBV15 to TRBJ2-6, with D perhaps matching TRBD1 (6 bases). Trimming shortened V by 0 bases and J by 1 base, and 31 bases separated the two germline ends. Germline V lookup: CDR1 LNHNV, CDR2 YYDKDF (reference sequence). This CDR3 spans 24 amino acids.

This clone was recorded once. The chain is built from TRBV5-1 and TRBJ1-1, with D maybe TRBD1 (5 bases). Trimming removed 5 bases at V and 2 bases at J, with 13 bases between. This CDR3 is built from 14 residues. Germline CDR1 reads SGHRS; CDR2 reads YFSETQ. Here the CDR3 reads CASRLDSANTEAFF. CDR3 bases: TGCGCCAGCAGGTTAGACAGCGCCAACACTGAAGCTTTCTTT.

The chain combines TRBV7-2 with TRBJ2-3; tentatively, D is TRBD2 (6 bases). There are 15 residues in the CDR3. Trimming cost V 5 bases and J 2 bases, with 14 bases left between them. The V gene's germline CDR1 is SGHTA and CDR2 FQGNSA. CDR3 nucleotides: TGTGCCAGCAGCCCTATAGCGGAGACCACAGATACGCAGTATTTT. The encoded protein is CASSPIAETTDTQYF.

This sequence joins TRBV6-5 and TRBJ1-2, with no clear D. Trimming removed 7 bases at V and 5 bases at J, with 17 bases between. CDR3 size: 14 residues. CDR1 and CDR2 from the germline V gene are MNHEY and SVGAGI. DNA for the CDR3: TGTGCCAGCACCCCGACCCCATCTAGATATGGCTACACCTTC. Translating gives CASTPTPSRYGYTF.

V usage is TRBV10-2 and J usage is TRBJ2-1; D may be TRBD1 (6 bases). Trimming removed 8 bases at V and 0 bases at J, with 23 bases between. Germline lookup yields CDR1 WSHSY and CDR2 SAAADI. The CDR3 sequence is 18 residues long. CDR3 region: CASESKPGGVGSYNEQFF. The CDR3 DNA follows: TGCGCCAGCGAATCGAAACCTGGGGGCGTTGGCTCCTACAATGAGCAGTTCTTC.

Concerning this clone: Distinct nucleotide sequences in the sample also encode this CDR3. This chain connects TRBV5-1 to TRBJ2-2; a weak D match, TRBD2 (6 bases). The V end was cut by 4 bases, the J end by 1 base, with 11 bases between. Looked up from germline, CDR1 is SGHRS and CDR2 is YFSETQ. The CDR3 length is 15 residues. DNA of the CDR3: TGCGCCAGCAGCCCGGGCGGGGAGAACACCGGGGAGCTGTTTTTT. Translation: CASSPGGENTGELFF.

The chain uses TRBV6-5 and TRBJ1-4; D is perhaps TRBD1 (6 bases). The CDR3 is made up of 14 amino acids. The V and J ends lost 6 bases and 2 bases respectively, with 10 bases between them. Germline V gene data show CDR1 as MNHEY and CDR2 as SVGAGI. The CDR3: CASRQGITNEKLFF. The DNA for the CDR3 is TGTGCCAGCAGACAGGGAATCACTAATGAAAAACTGTTTTTT.

This chain joins TRBV5-3 and TRBJ2-6, with 8 positions matching TRBD1. TRBV5-3 is flagged as an ORF with uncertain function. The CDR3 extends over 16 amino acids. V lost 3 bases and J lost 2; bases outside the gene matches: 4. The CDR3 DNA is TGTGCCAGAAGCTCGGACAGGGTAACTGGGGCCAACGTCCTGACTTTC. The encoded protein is CARSSDRVTGANVLTF.

V usage is TRBV24-1 and J usage is TRBJ1-1; tentative D call: TRBD1 (5 bases). The ends were cut back, 6 bases at V and 3 bases at J, with 10 bases in the middle. This CDR3 comprises 13 residues. Germline assignment: CDR1 KGHDR and CDR2 SFDVKD. The chain's CDR3 is CATSRGTYTEAFF. The CDR3 DNA reads TGTGCCACCAGTCGAGGGACTTACACTGAAGCTTTCTTT.

This clone was recorded only once. The chain links TRBV7-8 to TRBJ1-4; weak D call: TRBD1 (5 bases). This CDR3 is built from 14 residues. The germline V gene encodes CDR1 SGHVS and CDR2 FQNEAQ. The V gene lost 1 base and the J gene lost 7 bases, with 10 bases spanning the gap. The CDR3 spells CASSLGGAGEKLFF. The CDR3 DNA follows: TGTGCCAGCAGCTTAGGGGGCGCAGGTGAAAAACTGTTTTTT.

Only one count was recorded for this clone. This chain uses TRBV27 with TRBJ2-1; 14 nucleotides align to TRBD2. J was trimmed by 5 bases and V by 2 bases; bases with no gene match: 11. This CDR3 comprises 19 residues. CDR1 is MNHEY, CDR2 SMNVEV, per germline (reference sequence). CDR3 amino acids: CASSLPSRLAGGRDNEQFF. CDR3 bases: TGTGCCAGCAGTTTACCCTCCCGACTAGCGGGAGGGCGGGACAATGAGCAGTTCTTC.

The CDR3 DNA is TGTGCCAGCTCACCTTCCCTAGCGGGATTGAACGAGCAGTACGTC. This codes for CASSPSLAGLNEQYV. This chain connects TRBV18 to TRBJ2-7; 9 nucleotides match TRBD2. After removal of 3 bases from V and 5 bases from J, the junction contained 8 bases not matched to a gene. The CDR3 runs 15 residues. In germline, CDR1 is KGHSH, CDR2 LQKENI.

Only one count was recorded for this clone. The V and J genes are TRBV9 and TRBJ1-2; 11 bases agree with TRBD1. V was clipped by 3 bases and J by 8 bases; unmatched bases: 6. This CDR3 spans 14 amino acids. CDR1 is SGDLS and CDR2 is YYNGEE in the germline V gene. CDR3 region: CASSAGDRGKGYTF. For the CDR3, the DNA is TGTGCCAGCAGCGCTGGGGACAGGGGGAAAGGCTACACCTTC.

The V and J genes are TRBV9 and TRBJ1-3; 8 bases map to TRBD1. Germline loops: CDR1 SGDLS, CDR2 YYNGEE. V gave up 4 bases and J gave up 0 bases; unmatched junction bases: 12. The length of the CDR3 is 18 residues. The CDR3 sequence is CASSPLSDRDFSGNTIYF. CDR3 nucleotides: TGTGCCAGCAGCCCCCTTTCGGACAGGGATTTCTCTGGAAACACCATATATTTT.

The J gene is TRBJ1-5, the V gene TRBV27, with a weak D call TRBD1 (6 bases). Trimming took off 5 bases at V and 2 bases at J, with 19 bases between the two ends. Per germline, CDR1 MNHEY and CDR2 SMNVEV (reference sequence). The CDR3 has 17 residues. The CDR3, as DNA: TGTGCCAGCAGTCCCGCCACCCGAGGGGGTGGCAATCAGCCCCAGCATTTT. As protein: CASSPATRGGGNQPQHF.

Comments on this clone: An end of the junction differs from the germline gene, which may be a read error. The chain uses TRBV6-1 and TRBJ2-3; a weak D match, TRBD2 (5 bases). Per the germline V gene, CDR1 is MNHNS and CDR2 is SASEGT. The length of the CDR3 is 14 residues. The CDR3 here is CASREGSETDTQYF. The CDR3 DNA reads as TGTGCCAGCAGGGAAGGTAGCGAGACAGATACGCAGTATTTT.

CDR3 nucleotide sequence: TGTGCCAGTAGTATAAACGGTAAAGAGACCCAGTACTTC. Translating gives CASSINGKETQYF. J is TRBJ2-5 and V is TRBV19; D is uncertain. CDR1 LNHDA and CDR2 SQIVND come from the germline V gene (reference sequence). V lost 2 bases and J 3 bases, leaving 7 bases between the germline ends. The CDR3 has 13 amino acids. Full variable domain (missing parts from reference TRBV19 and TRBJ2-5): DGGITQSPKYLFRKEGQNVTLSCEQNLNHDAMYWYRQDPGQGLRLIYYSQIVNDFQKGDIAEGYSVSREKKESFPLTVTSAQKNPTAFYLCASSINGKETQYFGPGTRLLVL.

This chain connects TRBV5-4 to TRBJ2-7, with 9 positions matching TRBD1. Germline assignment: CDR1 SGHNT and CDR2 YYREEE (reference sequence). Trimming cost V 3 bases and J 6 bases; bases outside gene matches: 1. The CDR3 contains 12 residues. Here the CDR3 reads CASSSTGGEQYV. Here the CDR3 DNA reads TGTGCCAGCAGCTCGACAGGGGGCGAGCAGTACGTC.

The gene calls are TRBV15 and TRBJ1-4, with D hard to call. CDR3 size: 13 residues. Germline values: CDR1 LNHNV, CDR2 YYDKDF (reference sequence). V gave up 4 bases and J gave up 8 bases, with 11 bases separating them. The CDR3 DNA is TGTGCCACCAGCATCCTAAGCGAGGAAAAACTGTTTTTT. Translation: CATSILSEEKLFF.